This TCR beta chain was documented in a study of shared clonotypes between healthy human individuals. Study-wide results and limits: Naive subsets tended to show greater estimated richness than memory subsets.

V gave up 5 bases and J gave up 10 bases, with 24 bases separating them. Germline V gene data show CDR1 as MDHEN and CDR2 as SYDVKM. The CDR3 contains 16 residues. Profiled with immunoSEQ multiplex PCR; TCRdb holds only in-frame clones, not every one. The profile shows around 2,000,000 clones, roughly 96% of them singletons. Comments on this clone: Its cognate antigen is unknown.

This receptor was taken from a man aged 18 to 29 in good health. Material: naive CD4+ T cells sorted from blood. Subset: CD45RA+ positively selected. V is TRBV28 and J is TRBJ2-1, with D perhaps TRBD1 or TRBD2 (6 bases each). The CDR3 region has the DNA TGTGCCAGCAGTGGGAGGACAGATCGGTTGTACGGCGAGCAGTTCTTC. Translated, it gives CASSGRTDRLYGEQFF.